These T cell receptor beta chains were read from a single sample in a study of T cell repertoires in cytomegalovirus infection. MiXCR, run by TCRdb on the reads, gives a single entry per CDR3 protein. In the table there are under 800,000 distinct CDR3 sequences, 20% to 25% of which are singletons. Source material: CD8+ T cells from PBMCs. Source of these receptors: a human donor in good health (CMV status not recorded). Some clones in this sample may be carry-over from other donors' samples. The CDR3 runs from the conserved cysteine through the conserved F or W. The order of the fields is clone size, V gene, J gene, D gene, CDR3 DNA, CDR3 protein. The D gene is left open where the match is weak. Size is omitted from some rows. Given values are once, few, many or a class for expanded clones.

-	TRBV20-1	TRBJ1-1	-	TGCAGTGCTAGACAGGGAGGGACTGAAGCTTTCTTT	CSARQGGTEAFF
-	TRBV29-1	TRBJ2-1	-	TGCAGCGCAGGGCAGGGGAACTACAATGAGCAGTTCTTC	CSAGQGNYNEQFF
few	TRBV27	TRBJ2-7	TRBD2	TGTGCCAGCAGCCTGGGGGGGGGGTTAGGATCCTACGAGCAGTACTTC	CASSLGGGLGSYEQYF
many	TRBV10-3	TRBJ2-1	TRBD2	TGTGCCATCAGTGTCGCGGGGGATTCCTACAATGAGCAGTTCTTC	CAISVAGDSYNEQFF
many	TRBV28	TRBJ2-3	-	TGTGCCAGCAGTGTCGTCATTCGCAGGGCTATCACAGATACGCAGTATTTT	CASSVVIRRAITDTQYF
many	TRBV7-6	TRBJ2-1	TRBD2	TGTGCCAGCAGCTCGCCGACTAGCGGGGGATTCAATGAGCAGTTCTTC	CASSSPTSGGFNEQFF
-	TRBV5-1	TRBJ2-7	-	TGCGCCAGCAGCTTGGTGGGGACCACCTCATACGAGCAGTACTTC	CASSLVGTTSYEQYF
-	TRBV5-1	TRBJ2-7	TRBD1	TGCGCCAGCAGCTTAGACAGGGTCCTCGAGCAGTACTTC	CASSLDRVLEQYF
few	TRBV6-2/TRBV6-3	TRBJ2-3	-	TGTGCCAGCAGTTGGGATGGACAGATCACAGATACGCAGTATTTT	CASSWDGQITDTQYF
few	TRBV20-1	TRBJ2-1	-	TGCAGTGCTAGAGTTGACAATTACAATGAGCAGTTCTTC	CSARVDNYNEQFF
-	TRBV20-1	TRBJ2-1	TRBD2	TGCAGTGCTAGAGGGGCGGGGGGGATGAATTTCTACAATGAGCAGTTCTTC	CSARGAGGMNFYNEQFF
-	TRBV19	TRBJ2-2	TRBD2	TGTGCCAGTAGTGCCGCCTCTAGCGGGGGGTACACCGGGGAGCTGTTTTTT	CASSAASSGGYTGELFF
few	TRBV12-3/TRBV12-4	TRBJ1-2	-	TGTGCCAGCAGTTTGGGTCCCCGACAGAATAACTATGGCTACACCTTC	CASSLGPRQNNYGYTF
-	TRBV29-1	TRBJ2-1	-	TGCAGCGTTGAAGACAGGAAGATAGGCAATGAGCAGTTCTTC	CSVEDRKIGNEQFF
-	TRBV2	TRBJ2-1	TRBD2	TGTGCCAGCAGTCCGTTTCTAGCGGGGGTCTACAATGAGCAGTTCTTC	CASSPFLAGVYNEQFF
many	TRBV29-1	TRBJ1-3	-	TGCAGCTCCCTCGGGTCTGGAAACACCATATATTTT	CSSLGSGNTIYF
-	TRBV6-5	TRBJ2-1	-	TGTGCCAGCAGTTACTCCCCATACGGGGGGCCAGGCCATGAGCAGTTCTTC	CASSYSPYGGPGHEQFF
-	TRBV7-9	TRBJ2-3	TRBD2	TGTGCCAGCAGCTTCATGGCGGGACTAGCGTTACATGAGCGCCTCACAGATACGCAGTATTTT	CASSFMAGLALHERLTDTQYF